Listed below are T cell receptor beta chains from one sample, sequenced in a study of identical twins. TCRdb re-called the 5' RACE reads with MiXCR, one entry per CDR3 protein. The sample records about 570,000 distinct CDR3 sequences, approximately 9.6% being singletons. In addition, the sample was reused for a study of yellow fever vaccine responses in identical twins.

Input material: PBMCs. Every receptor here comes from a woman younger than 30 in good health. Each CDR3 is given with its conserved first and last residue. The order of the fields is J gene, V gene, clone size, D gene, CDR3 protein, CDR3 DNA. The D gene is left open where the match is weak. Clone size appears in some rows only: once, few, many, or a class for an expanded clone.

TRBJ2-1 TRBV12-3/TRBV12-4 few - CASSSALNEQFF TGTGCCAGCAGTTCCGCGCTCAATGAGCAGTTCTTC
TRBJ2-5 TRBV12-3/TRBV12-4 few - CASSLVASLGETQYF TGTGCCAGCAGTTTGGTGGCTAGTCTTGGAGAGACCCAGTACTTC
TRBJ2-5 TRBV12-3/TRBV12-4 many - CASSLGSGREETQYF TGTGCCAGCAGTTTAGGCTCCGGCAGGGAAGAGACCCAGTACTTC
TRBJ2-4 TRBV7-2 - - CASRPAQSDIQYF TGTGCCAGCAGGCCCGCCCAGAGCGACATTCAGTACTTC
TRBJ2-2 TRBV19 - - CASSIGWRNTGELFF TGTGCCAGTAGTATAGGGTGGCGGAACACCGGGGAGCTGTTTTTT
TRBJ2-1 TRBV2 few TRBD1 CASSALTGGAYNEQFF TGTGCCAGCAGCGCATTAACAGGGGGCGCTTACAATGAGCAGTTCTTC
TRBJ2-3 TRBV12-3/TRBV12-4 few - CASTPGLSDTQYF TGTGCCAGCACTCCGGGGTTATCAGATACGCAGTATTTT
TRBJ2-3 TRBV7-9 few - CASSRDLTSTDTQYF TGTGCCAGCAGCCGGGACTTGACAAGCACAGATACGCAGTATTTT
TRBJ2-3 TRBV6-1 few TRBD1 CASSVAGGRDTQYF TGTGCCAGCAGTGTCGCAGGGGGCAGAGATACGCAGTATTTT
TRBJ2-2 TRBV4-1 many - CASTSSQMSGELFF TGCGCCAGCACCAGCAGCCAGATGTCCGGGGAGCTGTTTTTT
TRBJ2-5 TRBV29-1 many TRBD1 CSAWDSWETQYF TGCAGCGCGTGGGACAGCTGGGAGACCCAGTACTTC
TRBJ2-1 TRBV3-1 few - CASSHRASSLPYNEQFF TGTGCCAGCAGCCATCGAGCCTCTAGCCTCCCCTACAATGAGCAGTTCTTC
TRBJ2-1 TRBV9 many - CASSPQQGYNEQFF TGTGCCAGCAGCCCCCAACAGGGATACAATGAGCAGTTCTTC
TRBJ2-2 TRBV14 few - CASSQSLDPTGELFF TGTGCCAGCAGCCAAAGTCTGGACCCCACCGGGGAGCTGTTTTTT
TRBJ2-1 TRBV3-1 many TRBD2 CASSQTSGRVEQFF TGTGCCAGCAGCCAGACTAGCGGGAGGGTTGAGCAGTTCTTC
TRBJ2-7 TRBV4-2 few TRBD2 CASSQPGLAGEQYF TGTGCCAGCAGCCAGCCGGGACTAGCGGGAGAGCAGTACTTC
TRBJ1-5 TRBV6-2/TRBV6-3 few TRBD1 CASSSGTGAVSNQPQHF TGTGCCAGCAGCTCCGGGACAGGGGCAGTCAGCAATCAGCCCCAGCATTTT
TRBJ2-7 TRBV6-1 few TRBD2 CASSQRGGSYEQYF TGTGCCAGCAGTCAGCGGGGGGGCTCCTACGAGCAGTACTTC
TRBJ2-7 TRBV30 few - CAWSGPDGPRHEQYF TGTGCCTGGAGCGGACCTGACGGACCTCGACACGAGCAGTACTTC
TRBJ1-6 TRBV6-5 many TRBD1 CASSYSDRQSSYNSPLHF TGTGCCAGCAGTTACTCGGACAGGCAAAGCTCCTATAATTCACCCCTCCACTTT
TRBJ2-1 TRBV4-3 many TRBD2 CASSETSGHINEQFF TGCGCCAGCAGCGAGACTAGCGGCCACATTAATGAGCAGTTCTTC
TRBJ1-5 TRBV6-2/TRBV6-3 few TRBD1 CASSYSDRAKGPQHF TGTGCCAGCAGTTACTCGGACAGGGCCAAGGGGCCCCAGCATTTT
TRBJ2-7 TRBV27 few TRBD2 CASTSGLEAYEQYF TGTGCCAGCACTAGCGGCCTGGAGGCCTACGAGCAGTACTTC
TRBJ2-7 TRBV4-2 - TRBD2 CASSSGLGPEQYF TGTGCCAGCAGCTCAGGACTAGGCCCGGAGCAGTACTTC
TRBJ2-7 TRBV12-3/TRBV12-4 many - CASRRAYEQYF TGTGCCAGCAGAAGGGCGTACGAGCAGTACTTC
TRBJ2-7 TRBV4-1 many TRBD2 CASRRLPGLAEYEQYF TGCGCCAGCAGACGTCTTCCGGGACTAGCGGAATACGAGCAGTACTTC
TRBJ2-1 TRBV6-2/TRBV6-3 - - CATWIPSNEQFF TGTGCCACCTGGATCCCGTCCAATGAGCAGTTCTTC
TRBJ2-7 TRBV7-9 - - CASSPTTGRAYEQYF TGTGCCAGCAGCCCGACCACGGGACGGGCCTACGAGCAGTACTTC
TRBJ1-1 TRBV6-1 - - CASSEVREWENTEAFF TGTGCCAGCAGTGAAGTACGGGAATGGGAGAACACTGAAGCTTTCTTT
TRBJ2-3 TRBV7-2 few TRBD1 CASSLGDRGGTDTQYF TGTGCCAGCAGCTTAGGCGACAGGGGAGGCACAGATACGCAGTATTTT
TRBJ2-5 TRBV28 few TRBD2 CASCWTSGDPETQYF TGTGCCAGCTGCTGGACTAGCGGGGATCCAGAGACCCAGTACTTC
TRBJ2-7 TRBV28 - - CASSLFQGGGYEQYF TGTGCCAGCAGTTTATTCCAGGGAGGCGGCTACGAGCAGTACTTC
TRBJ1-1 TRBV7-9 many - CASSDRGEAFF TGTGCCAGCAGCGACCGGGGGGAAGCTTTCTTT
TRBJ1-2 TRBV5-5 - - CAMGPEGPLNYGYTF TGTGCCATGGGCCCGGAGGGACCGTTGAACTATGGCTACACCTTC
TRBJ2-1 TRBV7-3 few - CASSPAFGNEQFF TGTGCCAGCAGCCCCGCCTTTGGCAATGAGCAGTTCTTC
TRBJ2-2 TRBV28 many - CASRLRMNTGELFF TGTGCCAGCAGGTTAAGGATGAACACCGGGGAGCTGTTTTTT
TRBJ2-1 TRBV7-3 once TRBD2 CASSRPTSGGSSEQFF TGTGCCAGCAGCCGCCCGACTAGCGGGGGTTCGTCCGAGCAGTTCTTC
TRBJ2-5 TRBV27 - TRBD1 CASRRDRNQETQYF TGTGCCAGCAGACGGGACAGAAACCAAGAGACCCAGTACTTC
TRBJ2-2 TRBV6-1 few TRBD2 CASTYLLAGADTGELFF TGTGCCAGCACCTACCTACTAGCGGGAGCTGACACCGGGGAGCTGTTTTTT
TRBJ2-1 TRBV5-1 many - CASSLGLAGNNEQFF TGCGCCAGCAGCTTGGGTCTAGCTGGGAACAATGAGCAGTTCTTC
TRBJ2-2 TRBV7-3 - - CASSFSEGGTGELFF TGTGCCAGCAGCTTCTCCGAAGGGGGCACCGGGGAGCTGTTTTTT
TRBJ2-3 TRBV4-3 - - CASSQDTDAANTDTQYF TGCGCCAGCAGCCAAGACACTGATGCGGCCAACACAGATACGCAGTATTTT
TRBJ2-7 TRBV9 - - CASSVAPGLTYEQYF TGTGCCAGCAGCGTAGCTCCGGGACTCACCTACGAGCAGTACTTC